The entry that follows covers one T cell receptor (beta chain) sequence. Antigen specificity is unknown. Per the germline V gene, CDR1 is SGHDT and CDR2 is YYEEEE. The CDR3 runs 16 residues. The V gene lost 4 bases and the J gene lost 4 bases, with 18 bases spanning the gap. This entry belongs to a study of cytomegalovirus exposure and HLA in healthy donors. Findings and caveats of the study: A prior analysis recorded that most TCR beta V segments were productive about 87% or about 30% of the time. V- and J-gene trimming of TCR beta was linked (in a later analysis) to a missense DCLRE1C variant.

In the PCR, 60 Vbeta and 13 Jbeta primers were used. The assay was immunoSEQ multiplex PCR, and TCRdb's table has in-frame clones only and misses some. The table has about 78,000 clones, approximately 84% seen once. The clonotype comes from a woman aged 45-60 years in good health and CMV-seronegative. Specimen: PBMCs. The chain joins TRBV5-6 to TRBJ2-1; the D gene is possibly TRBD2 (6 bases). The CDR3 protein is CASSPLIADPYNEQFF. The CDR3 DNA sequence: TGTGCCAGCAGCCCCCTAATAGCGGACCCTTACAATGAGCAGTTCTTC.